This T cell receptor beta chain was profiled in a study of T cells in Graves' hyperthyroidism and ophthalmopathy. Broader study findings: Most clonotypes expanded in the thyroid (above 0.001) were also present in blood.

This clonotype occurred many times. The antigen is undetermined. The CDR3 is 15 residues long. Germline V gives CDR1 SQVTM, CDR2 ANQGSEA. V was shortened by 1 base and J by 6 bases, with 18 bases between the two germline ends. Template material for amplifying TCR beta CDR3 regions consisted of RNA transcripts. In the first-round RT-PCR of the TCR CDR3, the HTBI primer set was used. TCRdb reprocessed the multiplex PCR reads with MiXCR, giving one entry per CDR3 protein. The sample lists 550,000 to 650,000 distinct CDR3 sequences, roughly 14% occurring once. PBMCs were collected from an approximately 9.5 ml volume of fresh peripheral blood.

The genes are TRBV29-1 and TRBJ1-1; D might be TRBD1 (5 bases). Sequenced: blood. The receptor was isolated from a woman aged 25 to 45 with Graves' hyperthyroidism that later progressed to Graves' ophthalmopathy. The CDR3 DNA reads TGCAGCGTTGAAGCTGTGGCGGTCCGGGGGGCTGAAGCTTTCTTT. Translating it yields CSVEAVAVRGAEAFF.